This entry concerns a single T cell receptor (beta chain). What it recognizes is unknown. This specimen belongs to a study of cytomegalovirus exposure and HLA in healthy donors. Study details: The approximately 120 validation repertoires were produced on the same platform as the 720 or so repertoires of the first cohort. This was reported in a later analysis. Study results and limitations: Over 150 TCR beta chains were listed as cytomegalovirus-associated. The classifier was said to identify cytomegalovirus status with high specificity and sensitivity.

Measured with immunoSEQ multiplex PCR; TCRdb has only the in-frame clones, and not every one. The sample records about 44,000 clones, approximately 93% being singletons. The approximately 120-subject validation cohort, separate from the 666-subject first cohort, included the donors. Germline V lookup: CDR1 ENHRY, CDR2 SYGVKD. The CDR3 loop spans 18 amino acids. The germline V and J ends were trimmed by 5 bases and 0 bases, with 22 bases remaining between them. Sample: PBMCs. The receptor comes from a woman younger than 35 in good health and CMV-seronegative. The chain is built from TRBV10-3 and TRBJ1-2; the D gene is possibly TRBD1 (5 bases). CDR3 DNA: TGTGCCATCAGTACCCCCCGGGGACTTCGCTACCCTAACTATGGCTACACCTTC. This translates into CAISTPRGLRYPNYGYTF.